This T cell receptor (beta chain) was recorded in a study of response to subunit inactivated influenza vaccine (dated by TCRdb to the late 2010s). As for the study more broadly: Deep quantitative T cell receptor repertoire profiling was used in the study to track responses to a trivalent subunit inactivated influenza vaccine. Summary of the overall study and its limitations: The authors proposed that each seasonal influenza vaccination may bring in only a limited number of new T cells.

Libraries were prepared through RT-PCR. These reads were obtained on an Illumina HiSeq 2500. Using fastp trimming at Q25 and MiXCR clonotype assembly, TCRdb reanalyzed the public sequencing data and kept in-frame beta chains. CDR3 protein duplicates are merged, each entry listing the most common genes and DNA. The sample contains more than 200,000 distinct CDR3 sequences, 12% of them found a single time. 7.8% of the sample rests with the top ten. Comments on this clonotype: The antigen this receptor binds is unknown. Base qualities are not provided; no much larger clone lies one nucleotide away.

Sequenced material: non-naive T cells sorted from PBMCs, taken 14 to 15 days before vaccination. The cell subset or site label here, explained by the study, means: memory T cell fraction. The TCR was taken from a man in his fifties who received an inactivated influenza vaccine. Donor details come from another sample of the same person, matched by shared clones.

This receptor has the CDR3 CASSLDTGSLYEQYF. The DNA sequence is given as TGCGCCAGCAGCTTGGATACAGGGAGCCTCTACGAGCAGTACTTC. The chain employs TRBV5-1 and TRBJ2-7; a tentative D call is TRBD1 (6 bases match). The CDR3 runs 15 residues from the cysteine to the phenylalanine. Only the CDR3 part of the read is kept: 45 bases, read in frame from the first base. CDR1 SGHRS and CDR2 YFSETQ were looked up in the germline V gene. V sheds 0 bases and J sheds 3 bases, leaving 13 bases between their ends. The CDR3 plus the reference TRBV5-1 and TRBJ2-7 genes for the other parts give the full variable domain: KAGVTQTPRYLIKTRGQQVTLSCSPISGHRSVSWYQQTPGQGLQFLFEYFSETQRNKGNFPGRFSGRQFSNSRSEMNVSTLELGDSALYLCASSLDTGSLYEQYFGPGTRLTVT.